This entry features one TCR beta chain sequence. This specimen includes other DNA sequences encoding the same CDR3. This record comes from a study of blood T cell repertoires in COVID-19. At the level of the study: The study drew acute and convalescent COVID-19 samples from the United States, Italy and Spain. T cells, B-cell-depleted T cells, or PBMCs provided the cDNA or gDNA that served as material.

The germline V and J ends were trimmed by 0 bases and 0 bases, with 7 bases remaining between them. This CDR3 is 15 amino acids long. Germline lookup yields CDR1 SGHRS and CDR2 YFSETQ. In the original analysis: Reference gene primers were amplified, and this amplification served to estimate nucleated cell counts. TCRdb's copy holds only in-frame clones and misses some; the assay was immunoSEQ multiplex PCR. Clone size and the V and J calls come from that table; the DNA yielded D and trimming. This table holds around 210,000 clones, around 80% found once. The rearrangement joins TRBV5-1 to TRBJ1-5, with D unclear. The TCR comes from a woman in her 70s with acute or convalescent COVID-19. The specimen was peripheral blood. DNA of the CDR3: TGCGCCAGCAGCTTGGACGGGGTTAGCAATCAGCCCCAGCATTTT. This encodes CASSLDGVSNQPQHF.